This TCR beta chain originates from a study of blood T cell repertoires in COVID-19. Method: immunoSEQ multiplex PCR; TCRdb's copy keeps in-frame clones and lacks some. The repertoire consists of about 170,000 clones, with just under 90% occurring once and the leading ten covering approximately 4%. Trimming stripped 1 base from V and 0 bases from J, with 13 bases between. This CDR3 is 18 amino acids long. Germline values: CDR1 MNHEY, CDR2 SMNVEV (reference sequence). This clone was counted a single time. This rearrangement joins TRBV27 to TRBJ2-6; D perhaps matches TRBD1 (5 bases). The source is a young man with active or convalescent COVID-19. Sequencing input: peripheral blood. As DNA, the CDR3 is TGTGCCAGCAGTTTATTTCAGGGCCAGATCTCTGGGGCCAACGTCCTGACTTTC. Translated, it gives CASSLFQGQISGANVLTF.